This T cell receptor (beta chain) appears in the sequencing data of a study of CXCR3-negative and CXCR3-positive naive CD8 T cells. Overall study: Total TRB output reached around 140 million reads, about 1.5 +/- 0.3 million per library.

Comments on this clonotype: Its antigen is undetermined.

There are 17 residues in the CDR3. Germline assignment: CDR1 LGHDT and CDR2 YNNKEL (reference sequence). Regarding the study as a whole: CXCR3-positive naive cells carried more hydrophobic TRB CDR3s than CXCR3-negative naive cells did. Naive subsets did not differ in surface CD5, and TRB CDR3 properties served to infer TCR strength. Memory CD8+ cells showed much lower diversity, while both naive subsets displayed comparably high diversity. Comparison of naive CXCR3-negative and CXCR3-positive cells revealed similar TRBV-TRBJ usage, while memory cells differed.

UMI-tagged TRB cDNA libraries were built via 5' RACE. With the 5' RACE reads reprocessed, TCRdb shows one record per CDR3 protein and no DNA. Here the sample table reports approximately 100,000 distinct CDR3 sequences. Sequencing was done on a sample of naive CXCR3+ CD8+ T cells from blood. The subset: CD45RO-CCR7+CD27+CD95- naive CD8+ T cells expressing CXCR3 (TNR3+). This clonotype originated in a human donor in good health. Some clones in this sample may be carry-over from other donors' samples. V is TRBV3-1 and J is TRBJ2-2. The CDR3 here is CASSQELLSGITGELFF. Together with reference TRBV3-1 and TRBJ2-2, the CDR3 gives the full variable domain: DTAVSQTPKYLVTQMGNDKSIKCEQNLGHDTMYWYKQDSKKFLKIMFSYNNKELIINETVPNRFSPKSPDKAHLNLHINSLELGDSAVYFCASSQELLSGITGELFFGEGSRLTVL.